Presented here are 17 T cell receptor beta chains from one specimen sequenced in a study of technical replicates of blood from a few donors. The table came from immunoSEQ multiplex PCR; TCRdb's copy has only in-frame clones and leaves some out. This table holds about 73,000 clones, 90% to 95% found once. Source material: PBMCs. The source is a human donor in good health. Some clones in this sample may be carry-over from other donors' samples.

The chain employs TRBV4-1 and TRBJ2-1, with 7 bases aligning to TRBD1. The CDR3 is 16 amino acids. CDR1 is MGHRA, CDR2 YSYEKL, per germline. V shed 2 bases and J 3 bases; nucleotides not matched to a gene: 7. The CDR3 sequence: CASSQPDREIYNEQFF. DNA of the CDR3: TGCGCCAGCAGCCAACCAGACAGGGAGATCTACAATGAGCAGTTCTTC.

The chain has TRBV5-8 and TRBJ2-7; possible D gene TRBD1, 5 bases. CDR3 length: 15 residues. The germline CDR1 and CDR2 sequences are SGHTS and YDEGEE. V dropped 0 bases and J dropped 5 bases, with 15 bases sitting between them. This CDR3 reads CASSLGTGINDEQYF. The DNA of the CDR3 is TGTGCCAGCAGCTTGGGTACAGGTATTAACGACGAGCAGTACTTC.

The V call is TRBV7-2, the J call TRBJ2-7, with 8 bases aligning to TRBD1. CDR3 length: 14 amino acids. The germline V gene encodes CDR1 SGHTA and CDR2 FQGNSA. V shed 5 bases, J shed 4 bases, and the junction held 7 bases outside the gene matches. The CDR3 region is CASSHRQGRYEQYF. The CDR3, as DNA: TGTGCCAGCAGCCATAGACAGGGGAGGTACGAGCAGTACTTC.

The V gene is TRBV19, the J gene TRBJ2-3; D gene unclear. V shed 5 bases and J shed 8 bases, with 8 bases lying between them. Germline values: CDR1 LNHDA, CDR2 SQIVND (reference sequence). The CDR3 totals 11 residues. DNA of the CDR3: TGTGCCAGTAGTTCTCCGGGTACGCAGTATTTT. Protein sequence: CASSSPGTQYF.

The rearrangement uses TRBV6-6 and TRBJ2-7; D is unclear. The germline V gene has CDR1 MNHNY and CDR2 SVGAGI (reference sequence). Trimming stripped 6 bases from V and 3 bases from J, with 12 bases between. The CDR3 extends over 13 amino acids. The chain's CDR3 is CASRPNSNYEQYF. In DNA, the CDR3 is TGTGCCAGCAGACCTAACTCCAACTACGAGCAGTACTTC.

The chain has TRBV27 and TRBJ2-5, with D perhaps matching TRBD1 (5 bases). The CDR3 runs 12 residues. V was clipped by 6 bases and J by 7 bases, with 12 bases between them. Germline CDR1 reads MNHEY; CDR2 reads SMNVEV (reference sequence). CDR3 nucleotides: TGTGCCAGCAGATACAGGCTTGGGACCCAGTACTTC. It codes for CASRYRLGTQYF.

This rearrangement joins TRBV25-1 to TRBJ2-1, with 10 nucleotides matching TRBD2. The CDR3 totals 15 residues. With V trimmed by 6 bases and J by 7 bases, 9 bases remained unmatched. CDR1 and CDR2 (germline): MGHDK, SYGVNS. Written as DNA, the CDR3 is TGTGCCAGCAGACGAGCGGGAGGGCCGGGAAATGAGCAGTTCTTC. Translation: CASRRAGGPGNEQFF.

V gene TRBV5-6 combines with J gene TRBJ2-2; the match to TRBD2 covers 13 bases. This CDR3 is 18 amino acids long. Germline trimming cut 0 bases from V and 7 bases from J; bases unmatched to any gene: 9. Germline assignment: CDR1 SGHDT and CDR2 YYEEEE. The CDR3 loop is CASSLELAGGRDGGELFF. The CDR3 nucleotides are TGTGCCAGCAGCTTGGAACTAGCGGGGGGGCGAGATGGCGGGGAGCTGTTTTTT.

The chain couples TRBV5-5 to TRBJ2-5; TRBD1 is a possible D gene (6 bases). Germline V gives CDR1 SGHKS, CDR2 YYEKEE (reference sequence). V lost 1 base and J 3 bases, leaving 10 bases between the germline ends. The CDR3 is 14 amino acids. CDR3 in amino acids: CASSLTGLKETQYF. As DNA, the CDR3 is TGTGCCAGCAGCTTGACAGGGCTAAAAGAGACCCAGTACTTC.

This chain joins TRBV7-2 and TRBJ2-7; 11 bases map to TRBD1. After removal of 5 bases from V and 4 bases from J, the junction contained 4 bases not matched to a gene. Germline V gene sequence: CDR1 SGHTA, CDR2 FQGNSA. The CDR3 extends over 14 amino acids. CDR3 protein: CASSRDRGSYEQYF. The CDR3 DNA reads TGTGCCAGCAGCCGGGACAGGGGGTCATACGAGCAGTACTTC.

The table lists this clone with a few counts. This chain links TRBV14 with TRBJ1-2, with a weak D call TRBD1 (6 bases). Germline V CDR1 and CDR2: SGHDN, FVKESK. This CDR3 is built from 14 residues. V was shortened by 1 base and J by 5 bases, with 11 bases between the two germline ends. CDR3 sequence reads: CASSQGRQDYGYTF. The CDR3, as DNA: TGTGCCAGCAGCCAAGGCAGACAGGATTATGGCTACACCTTC.

The chain uses TRBV10-2 and TRBJ2-7; 7 nucleotides align to TRBD2. The germline V gene has CDR1 WSHSY and CDR2 SAAADI. The CDR3 is made up of 13 amino acids. V was pared by 6 bases and J by 3 bases, with 5 bases of the junction left unmatched. The CDR3 loop is CASRAAGDYEQYF. The CDR3 DNA sequence: TGCGCCAGCAGGGCCGCGGGAGACTACGAGCAGTACTTC.

The chain carries TRBV13 and TRBJ1-1, with D uncertain. V was cut by 5 bases and J by 0 bases, with 7 bases left in between. This CDR3 has 13 residues. Germline-derived CDR1 and CDR2 are PRHDT and FYEKMQ (reference sequence). The CDR3 nucleotides are TGTGCCAGCAGCCTAGCCATGAACACTGAAGCTTTCTTT. Its protein product is CASSLAMNTEAFF.

The chain joins TRBV19 to TRBJ1-5, with 8 bases fitting TRBD1. CDR1 LNHDA and CDR2 SQIVND come from the germline V gene (reference sequence). The length of the CDR3 is 16 residues. V shed 5 bases and J 0 bases; nucleotides not matched to a gene: 6. CDR3 nucleotide sequence: TGTGCCAGTAGTCCGAGGACAGGGCTTAGCAATCAGCCCCAGCATTTT. This encodes CASSPRTGLSNQPQHF.

This clone has only one observation. The chain has TRBV19 and TRBJ2-7; 7 bases match TRBD2. Germline V gene lookup returns CDR1 LNHDA and CDR2 SQIVND (reference sequence). J gave up 3 bases and V 3 bases, and 2 bases lay outside the gene matches. The CDR3 covers 13 residues. The CDR3 DNA reads as TGTGCCAGTAGTATGCGCGGGAGCTACGAGCAGTACTTC. It specifies CASSMRGSYEQYF.

The CDR3 sequence is CASGGQGNQPQHF. The DNA of the CDR3 is TGTGCCAGTGGGGGACAGGGCAATCAGCCCCAGCATTTT. This chain connects TRBV19 to TRBJ1-5; 8 bases are a match to TRBD1. Germline CDR1 is LNHDA and CDR2 is SQIVND (reference sequence). CDR3 length: 13 residues. J lost 2 bases, V lost 8 bases, and 2 bases had no gene match. The variable domain in full, completed from reference TRBV19 and TRBJ1-5, reads DGGITQSPKYLFRKEGQNVTLSCEQNLNHDAMYWYRQDPGQGLRLIYYSQIVNDFQKGDIAEGYSVSREKKESFPLTVTSAQKNPTAFYLCASGGQGNQPQHFGDGTRLSIL.

The chain uses TRBV5-1 and TRBJ1-6; TRBD1 matches 7 bases. Germline V gene lookup returns CDR1 SGHRS and CDR2 YFSETQ. The V and J ends lost 3 bases and 6 bases, in that order; junction bases with no gene match: 0. There are 13 residues in the CDR3. The DNA of the CDR3 is TGCGCCAGCAGCTGGGACAGTAATTCACCCCTCCACTTT. Translating gives CASSWDSNSPLHF.